These T cell receptor beta chains were read from a single sample in a study of shared clonotypes between healthy human individuals. This table comes from immunoSEQ multiplex PCR, and its TCRdb copy is limited to in-frame clones, with some not included. The data hold approximately 2,000,000 clones, with 90% to 95% observed a single time. Sequencing was performed on naive CD8+ T cells from PBMCs. These receptors came from a man aged 18 to 29 in good health. Some clones in this sample may be carry-over from other donors' samples. Both conserved end residues are part of each CDR3. A D gene is named only where the DNA matches it firmly. Only part of the rows carry a size: once, few, many, or a class if the clone is expanded.

clone size	V gene	D gene	J gene	CDR3 DNA	CDR3 protein
.	TRBV25-1	.	TRBJ2-7	TGTGCCAGCAGTGAAATGGGCGTCCCGGACTACGAGCAGTACTTC	CASSEMGVPDYEQYF
.	TRBV6-5	.	TRBJ2-7	TGTGCCAGCAGTTACTGGTCAGGGGGGAGCTCCTACGAGCAGTACTTC	CASSYWSGGSSYEQYF
.	TRBV19	.	TRBJ2-7	TGTGCCAGTAGCCCTAGCCCGGAGGCCTACGAGCAGTACTTC	CASSPSPEAYEQYF
.	TRBV12-2	.	TRBJ2-3	TGTGCAAGTCGCTCCCTATCGGGTTTCACAGATACGCAGTATTTT	CASRSLSGFTDTQYF
.	TRBV7-6	TRBD1	TRBJ2-1	TGTGCCAGCAGCTTAGCGTGGACAGGGGGCTGGGATGAGCAGTTCTTC	CASSLAWTGGWDEQFF
.	TRBV6-5	.	TRBJ2-3	TGTGCCAGCAGCCAATCGGGAGACAGCACAGATACGCAGTATTTT	CASSQSGDSTDTQYF
once	TRBV27	.	TRBJ1-5	TGTGCCAGCAGTTTAAGCAGGACCTATCAGCCCCAGCATTTT	CASSLSRTYQPQHF
.	TRBV7-3	TRBD2	TRBJ2-1	TGTGCCAGCAGTTCTAGCGGGAGTGTCGATGAGCAGTTCTTC	CASSSSGSVDEQFF
.	TRBV5-5	.	TRBJ1-5	TGTGCCAGCAGCTTGGTGTGGGATAGCAATCAGCCCCAGCATTTT	CASSLVWDSNQPQHF
.	TRBV30	.	TRBJ1-2	TGTGCCTGGACCAGACAGACTTATTCTAACTATGGCTACACCTTC	CAWTRQTYSNYGYTF
.	TRBV7-6	TRBD2	TRBJ2-5	TGTGCCAGCAGTTCTAGCAGCGGGAGGGGGGTCCAGTACTTC	CASSSSSGRGVQYF
.	TRBV15	.	TRBJ2-1	TGTGCCACCAGCAGAGAGGGTAGCCTTAACAATGAGCAGTTCTTC	CATSREGSLNNEQFF
.	TRBV28	TRBD1	TRBJ1-1	TGTGCCAGCAGTCTCGTGGGACAGGGGCCCGCAGGGAACACTGAAGCTTTCTTT	CASSLVGQGPAGNTEAFF
.	TRBV30	.	TRBJ1-1	TGTGCCTGGAGTGTATATGCCTCTGAGGGAACTGAAGCTTTCTTT	CAWSVYASEGTEAFF
.	TRBV27	.	TRBJ1-5	TGTGCCAGCAGTTTATCCGGGGGTCGTCAGCCCCAGCATTTT	CASSLSGGRQPQHF
.	TRBV7-9	.	TRBJ1-1	TGTGCCAGCAGCTTTCACACGGCCACTGAAGCTTTCTTT	CASSFHTATEAFF
few	TRBV7-9	TRBD2	TRBJ2-2	TGTGCCAGCAGCACCGGACTAGCGGGACTCACCGGGGAGCTGTTTTTT	CASSTGLAGLTGELFF
.	TRBV28	.	TRBJ2-3	TGTGCCAGCACCTTACGGATACCTAGCACAGATACGCAGTATTTT	CASTLRIPSTDTQYF
.	TRBV5-1	.	TRBJ2-1	TGCGCCAGCAGCCCGGACCTCTCTCGCTTTGAATTCAATGAGCAGTTCTTC	CASSPDLSRFEFNEQFF
.	TRBV9	.	TRBJ2-2	TGTGCCAGCAGCCCAGGGAACACCGGGGAGCTGTTTTTT	CASSPGNTGELFF
.	TRBV5-1	TRBD1	TRBJ1-2	TGCGCCAGCAGCTCATCCGGACAGGGTAACTATGGCTACACCTTC	CASSSSGQGNYGYTF
once	TRBV6-5	.	TRBJ2-1	TGTGCCAGCAGTTACTTTGGGGGTAGCAATGAGCAGTTCTTC	CASSYFGGSNEQFF
.	TRBV7-8	.	TRBJ2-2	TGTGCCAGCACGGTAGTGGGCAGAACGAACACCGGGGAGCTGTTTTTT	CASTVVGRTNTGELFF
.	TRBV6-4	TRBD2	TRBJ2-2	TGTGCCAGCAGTGACTCTACCCTAGCGGGCACCGGGGAGCTGTTTTTT	CASSDSTLAGTGELFF
.	TRBV19	TRBD1	TRBJ1-5	TGTGCCAGTAGTATATTGGTGGCAGGGGGACCGACCGATCAGCCCCAGCATTTT	CASSILVAGGPTDQPQHF
.	TRBV29-1	TRBD1	TRBJ2-1	TGCAGCGCTGGACAGGGGGCCTACAATGAGCAGTTCTTC	CSAGQGAYNEQFF
.	TRBV28	.	TRBJ2-1	TGTGCCAGCAGTCCACGAGTTCCCCCTTATGAGCAGTTCTTC	CASSPRVPPYEQFF
.	TRBV27	TRBD2	TRBJ2-5	TGTGCCAGCAGTTCGGGGGGTGGTTTGGCAGAGACCCAGTACTTC	CASSSGGGLAETQYF
once	TRBV5-6	.	TRBJ1-2	TGTGCCAGCAGCTTGGACAGGTCGACTAACTATGGCTACACCTTC	CASSLDRSTNYGYTF
once	TRBV6-1	TRBD2	TRBJ2-1	TGTGCCAGCAGTGGAGCGGGAGCTCTCAATGAGCAGTTCTTC	CASSGAGALNEQFF
.	TRBV7-9	TRBD1	TRBJ1-4	TGTGCCAGCAGCCCCGACAGGGGGAATGAAAAACTGTTTTTT	CASSPDRGNEKLFF
.	TRBV11-2	TRBD1	TRBJ2-7	TGTGCCAGCAGCCCCCCTTGGGACAGGGATCGGTACGAGCAGTACTTC	CASSPPWDRDRYEQYF
once	TRBV29-1	.	TRBJ2-2	TGCAGCGTTGGTTTGACCGGGGAGCTGTTTTTT	CSVGLTGELFF
.	TRBV9	TRBD1	TRBJ2-2	TGTGCCAGCAGCGCCCGGGACAGGGGGCTGGCGAACACCGGGGAGCTGTTTTTT	CASSARDRGLANTGELFF
.	TRBV7-8	.	TRBJ2-5	TGTGCCAGCAGCCCGGACTTTAAAGAGACCCAGTACTTC	CASSPDFKETQYF
.	TRBV6-1	.	TRBJ1-1	TGTGCCAGCAGGTACATAGAGGGCACTGAAGCTTTCTTT	CASRYIEGTEAFF
once	TRBV28	.	TRBJ2-3	TGTGCCAGCACCAACCTCGAGGGGGGTAGCACAGATACGCAGTATTTT	CASTNLEGGSTDTQYF
.	TRBV28	.	TRBJ2-5	TGTGCCAGCAGTTTACCCTGGGAAGAGACCCAGTACTTC	CASSLPWEETQYF
once	TRBV28	TRBD2	TRBJ2-1	TGTGCCAGCAGTCTTCCCCGGGGCGGACTAGCGGGATACAATGAGCAGTTCTTC	CASSLPRGGLAGYNEQFF
.	TRBV27	.	TRBJ2-2	TGTGCCAGCAGTTTCTCCCTCTGGGGGACCGGGGAGCTGTTTTTT	CASSFSLWGTGELFF
.	TRBV9	.	TRBJ2-7	TGTGCCAGCAGCGTAGGACTAGCCTACGAGCAGTACTTC	CASSVGLAYEQYF
.	TRBV30	TRBD1	TRBJ2-3	TGTGCCTGGGAAACACCGGGACAGGGGATAGATACGCAGTATTTT	CAWETPGQGIDTQYF
once	TRBV19	TRBD2	TRBJ2-1	TGTGCCAGTAGTAAGGGGACTAGCGGGAGTATTATCGATGAGCAGTTCTTC	CASSKGTSGSIIDEQFF
once	TRBV7-3	.	TRBJ2-3	TGTGCCAGCAGCTTAATTGGGGTGGGCGCAGATACGCAGTATTTT	CASSLIGVGADTQYF
.	TRBV10-2	.	TRBJ1-1	TGCGCCAGCAGTGAAGGCCCGAACACTGAAGCTTTCTTT	CASSEGPNTEAFF
.	TRBV10-3	TRBD1	TRBJ1-6	TGTGCCACCGCACGGGACAGGGACTCACCCCTCCACTTT	CATARDRDSPLHF